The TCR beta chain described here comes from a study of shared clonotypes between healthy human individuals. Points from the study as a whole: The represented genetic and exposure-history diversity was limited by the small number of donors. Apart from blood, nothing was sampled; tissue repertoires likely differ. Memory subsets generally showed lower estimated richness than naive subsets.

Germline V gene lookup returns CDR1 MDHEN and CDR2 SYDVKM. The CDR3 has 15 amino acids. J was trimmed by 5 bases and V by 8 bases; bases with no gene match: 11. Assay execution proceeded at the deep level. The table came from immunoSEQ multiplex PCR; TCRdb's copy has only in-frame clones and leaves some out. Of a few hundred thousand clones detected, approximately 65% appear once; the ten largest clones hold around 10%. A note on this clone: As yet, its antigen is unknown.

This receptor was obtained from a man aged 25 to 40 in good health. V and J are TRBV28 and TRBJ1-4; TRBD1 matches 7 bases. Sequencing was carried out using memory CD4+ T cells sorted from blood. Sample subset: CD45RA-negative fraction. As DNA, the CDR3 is TGTGCCAGCCGCTCTTGGGCAGGGGGAAATGAAAAACTGTTTTTT. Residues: CASRSWAGGNEKLFF.